A single sample is the source of the 22 T cell receptor beta chains below, sequenced in a study of sequential checkpoint blockade in melanoma. Treatment here: randomized to nivolumab then ipilimumab (arm A) or the reverse (arm B). Assay: immunoSEQ multiplex PCR; the TCRdb copy retains only in-frame clones and omits some. The repertoire holds 5,500 to 6,500 clones, with roughly 50% as singletons. The starting material was CD8+ T cells sorted from blood (inferred from file names), obtained from a patient given nivolumab and ipilimumab in sequence. The receptors originated from a human patient with melanoma. Some clones in this sample may be carry-over from other donors' samples.

This clone turned up a few times. The chain joins TRBV10-2 to TRBJ2-5, with TRBD2 matching over 8 bases. The CDR3 runs to 15 residues. Germline loops: CDR1 WSHSY, CDR2 SAAADI. J gave up 11 bases and V 10 bases, and 21 bases lay outside the gene matches. CDR3 sequence reads: CATRPGSGGLGEQYF. The CDR3 nucleotides are TGCGCCACCCGCCCGGGGAGCGGGGGACTGGGGGAGCAGTACTTC.

By its share, this clone is hyperexpanded (1% or more). The chain uses TRBV18 and TRBJ1-5, with D unclear. The CDR3 spans 16 residues. Germline V gene sequence: CDR1 KGHSH, CDR2 LQKENI. V was cut by 3 bases and J by 0 bases, with 12 bases left in between. The CDR3 loop is CASSPVAEYSNQPQHF. The CDR3 nucleotides read TGTGCCAGCTCACCGGTTGCGGAGTATAGCAATCAGCCCCAGCATTTT.

The J gene is TRBJ2-7, the V gene TRBV5-4; 7 bases match TRBD1. From germline, CDR1 is SGHNT and CDR2 YYREEE (reference sequence). The CDR3 contains 14 residues. Unmatched junction bases numbered 5, after V lost 3 bases and J lost 2 bases. This chain's CDR3 is CASSYRDSPYEQYF. CDR3 coding DNA: TGTGCCAGCAGCTACCGGGACAGCCCCTACGAGCAGTACTTC. Together with reference TRBV5-4 and TRBJ2-7, the CDR3 gives the full variable domain: ETGVTQSPTHLIKTRGQQVTLRCSSQSGHNTVSWYQQALGQGPQFIFQYYREEENGRGNFPPRFSGLQFPNYSSELNVNALELDDSALYLCASSYRDSPYEQYFGPGTRLTVT.

The J gene is TRBJ1-5, the V gene TRBV7-8; 9 bases line up with TRBD1. J lost 7 bases, V lost 5 bases, and 12 bases had no gene match. From germline, CDR1 is SGHVS and CDR2 FQNEAQ. The length of the CDR3 is 16 residues. This CDR3 reads CASSTTGGGGGQPQHF. The CDR3 nucleotides are TGTGCCAGCAGCACAACAGGGGGCGGAGGCGGGCAGCCCCAGCATTTT.

J is TRBJ2-1 and V is TRBV19; D may be TRBD1 (6 bases). Trimming took off 4 bases at V and 4 bases at J, with 17 bases between the two ends. The CDR3 spans 16 residues. The germline V gene encodes CDR1 LNHDA and CDR2 SQIVND (reference sequence). The CDR3 DNA is TGTGCCAGTAGTAAGGGACACCAGAGAAGGTACAATGAGCAGTTCTTC. Protein product: CASSKGHQRRYNEQFF. The entire variable domain, with the rest obtained from reference TRBV19 and TRBJ2-1, is as follows: DGGITQSPKYLFRKEGQNVTLSCEQNLNHDAMYWYRQDPGQGLRLIYYSQIVNDFQKGDIAEGYSVSREKKESFPLTVTSAQKNPTAFYLCASSKGHQRRYNEQFFGPGTRLTVL.

CDR3 DNA: TGTGCCAGCAGTGAAGCGGACTACCCGCCCTACGAGCAGTACTTC. This encodes CASSEADYPPYEQYF. V gene TRBV7-9 combines with J gene TRBJ2-7; weak D call: TRBD2 (6 bases). The CDR3 consists of 15 residues. The V gene's germline CDR1 is SEHNR and CDR2 FQNEAQ (reference sequence). Deletions cut 6 bases from V and 2 bases from J, with 17 bases between.

V is TRBV19 and J is TRBJ1-1, with unresolved D. Germline-derived CDR1 and CDR2 are LNHDA and SQIVND (reference sequence). The CDR3 runs to 14 residues. Trimming shortened V by 5 bases and J by 1 base, and 11 bases separated the two germline ends. CDR3 nucleotides: TGTGCCAGTAGTTTCGTCAGGCCGAACACTGAAGCTTTCTTT. Protein product: CASSFVRPNTEAFF.

V is TRBV5-1 and J is TRBJ1-2; 9 bases are shared with TRBD1. V shed 4 bases and J 4 bases; nucleotides not matched to a gene: 8. Germline loops: CDR1 SGHRS, CDR2 YFSETQ. CDR3 size: 15 residues. This chain's CDR3 is CASSPLQGAAYGYTF. The CDR3 nucleotides are TGCGCCAGCAGCCCACTACAGGGGGCGGCCTATGGCTACACCTTC.

The rearrangement links TRBV15 to TRBJ1-5; unclear D gene. From germline, CDR1 is LNHNV and CDR2 YYDKDF (reference sequence). The CDR3 sequence is 14 residues long. Trimming took 0 bases from V and 6 from J, leaving 9 bases between them. CDR3 nucleotides: TGTGCCACCAGCAGAGATCTGGGGAGTCAGCCCCAGCATTTT. This gives the protein CATSRDLGSQPQHF.

The CDR3 region has the DNA TGTGCCAGTAGTACAGCGGGGGTTGCCTACGAGCAGTACTTC. Protein product: CASSTAGVAYEQYF. The chain recombines TRBV19 with TRBJ2-7; 8 nucleotides agree with TRBD2. V lost 4 bases and J lost 2; bases outside the gene matches: 4. This CDR3 is built from 14 residues. Germline V CDR1 and CDR2: LNHDA, SQIVND (reference sequence).

The chain couples TRBV27 to TRBJ1-1, with a tentative D call TRBD1 (5 bases). Trimming left V 3 bases short and J 4 bases short, with 21 bases between. The CDR3 loop spans 17 amino acids. The germline gives CDR1 MNHEY, CDR2 SMNVEV (reference sequence). CDR3 nucleotides: TGTGCCAGCAGTTTGTACCAAAGCAGGGAGGGGATCACTGAAGCTTTCTTT. Translating it yields CASSLYQSREGITEAFF.

The CDR3 coding sequence is TGTGCCAGCAGCACTCCGGGAACCTACGAGCAGTACTTC. It specifies CASSTPGTYEQYF. The J gene is TRBJ2-7, the V gene TRBV2; tentatively, D is TRBD2 (5 bases). Germline CDR1 is SNHLY and CDR2 is FYNNEI. Trimming cost V 6 bases and J 2 bases, with 11 bases left between them. The CDR3 has 13 residues.

This chain links TRBV4-1 with TRBJ1-4; D is possibly TRBD1 (5 bases). Trimming took off 0 bases at V and 5 bases at J, with 19 bases between the two ends. CDR1 is MGHRA, CDR2 YSYEKL, per germline. CDR3 length equals 18 residues. CDR3 in DNA: TGCGCCAGCAGCCAAGAAATGGGGAGGGGACCGACCAATGAAAAACTGTTTTTT. Amino acids: CASSQEMGRGPTNEKLFF.

The chain is built from TRBV7-3 and TRBJ2-1, with D perhaps matching TRBD2 (6 bases). This CDR3 has 14 residues. CDR1 and CDR2 (germline): SGHTA, FQGTGA. V dropped 2 bases and J dropped 5 bases, with 10 bases sitting between them. CDR3 in amino acids: CASSLVGGNNEQFF. CDR3 nucleotides: TGTGCCAGCAGCTTAGTCGGCGGGAACAATGAGCAGTTCTTC.

The chain has TRBV13 and TRBJ2-7; 9 bases map to TRBD2. V shed 3 bases, J shed 2 bases, and the junction held 5 bases outside the gene matches. The CDR3 is 15 amino acids. CDR1 is PRHDT, CDR2 FYEKMQ, per germline (reference sequence). In nucleotides, the CDR3 is TGTGCCAGCAGCTTGGGGCTAGCGGGGACCTACGAGCAGTACTTC. Its translation: CASSLGLAGTYEQYF.

V usage is TRBV11-2 and J usage is TRBJ1-2; 11 bases are shared with TRBD1. The CDR3 length is 14 residues. The germline V gene encodes CDR1 SGHAT and CDR2 FQNNGV. The V and J ends lost 7 bases and 3 bases, in that order; junction bases with no gene match: 4. CDR3 in amino acids: CASNLDRGHYGYTF. The CDR3 nucleotides read TGTGCCAGCAACTTGGACAGGGGGCACTATGGCTACACCTTC.

This rearrangement joins TRBV30 to TRBJ2-2; D gene ambiguous. The CDR3 is 17 residues long. V shed 2 bases and J shed 1 base, with 17 bases lying between them. Germline V gene sequence: CDR1 GTSNPN, CDR2 SVGIG (reference sequence). The CDR3 region is CAWSPRPSDWNTGELFF. The CDR3 DNA sequence: TGTGCCTGGAGTCCGCGGCCGTCAGATTGGAACACCGGGGAGCTGTTTTTT. The full variable domain, completed using reference TRBV30 and TRBJ2-2, is SQTIHQWPATLVQPVGSPLSLECTVEGTSNPNLYWYRQAAGRGLQLLFYSVGIGQISSEVPQNLSASRPQDRQFILSSKKLLLSDSGFYLCAWSPRPSDWNTGELFFGEGSRLTVL.

J is TRBJ1-2 and V is TRBV4-3; D uncertain. From germline, CDR1 is LGHNA and CDR2 YSLEER. This CDR3 region has 15 residues. The V end lost 6 bases, the J end lost 7 bases, and 21 bases lay between the germline ends. The CDR3, as DNA: TGCGCCAGCAGGCCCTCGGGAGGGATTCTAAGTGGCTACACCTTC. Its protein product is CASRPSGGILSGYTF.

This chain uses TRBV6-5 with TRBJ2-7; the D is unclear. V was clipped by 5 bases and J by 7 bases, with 9 bases between them. The CDR3 has 11 residues. Germline-derived CDR1 and CDR2 are MNHEY and SVGAGI. The CDR3 nucleotides are TGTGCCAGCAGTGAAGCCGGGGAGCAGTACTTC. Translated, it gives CASSEAGEQYF.

This clone turned up a few times. The chain carries TRBV7-8 and TRBJ2-5; 9 nucleotides align to TRBD1. The DNA end favors TRBJ2-7, so the J call may be wrong. Germline CDR1 is SGHVS and CDR2 is FQNEAQ. The CDR3 sequence is 16 residues long. The CDR3 is CASSLAWTGDNYEQYF. CDR3 DNA sequence: TGTGCCAGCAGCTTAGCCTGGACAGGGGATAACTACGAGCAGTACTTC.

The chain recombines TRBV11-2 with TRBJ2-7; D is unclear. The V end was cut by 6 bases, the J end by 3 bases, with 12 bases between. The CDR3 contains 13 residues. In germline, CDR1 is SGHAT, CDR2 FQNNGV. CDR3 nucleotide sequence: TGTGCCAGCAGTAGTTACGTTAGCTACGAGCAGTACTTC. Its protein is CASSSYVSYEQYF.

The V gene is TRBV9, the J gene TRBJ1-2; possibly TRBD1 for D (6 bases). CDR1 SGDLS and CDR2 YYNGEE come from the germline V gene. The V gene lost 3 bases and the J gene lost 5 bases, with 11 bases spanning the gap. This CDR3 region has 13 residues. Written as DNA, the CDR3 is TGTGCCAGCAGCGCAGCAGGGGTTTATGGCTACACCTTC. The encoded protein is CASSAAGVYGYTF.